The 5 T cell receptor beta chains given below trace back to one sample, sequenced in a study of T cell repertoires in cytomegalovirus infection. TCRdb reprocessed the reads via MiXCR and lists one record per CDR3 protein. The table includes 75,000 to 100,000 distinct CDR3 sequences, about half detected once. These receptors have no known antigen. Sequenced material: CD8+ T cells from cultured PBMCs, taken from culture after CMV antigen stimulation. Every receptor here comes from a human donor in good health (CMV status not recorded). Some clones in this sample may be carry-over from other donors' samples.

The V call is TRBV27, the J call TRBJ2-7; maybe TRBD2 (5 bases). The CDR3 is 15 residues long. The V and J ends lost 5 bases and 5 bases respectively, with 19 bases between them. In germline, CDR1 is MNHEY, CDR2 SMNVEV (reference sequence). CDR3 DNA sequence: TGTGCCAGCAGTACAAGGAGGATAGCAAAGGACGAGCAGTACTTC. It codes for CASSTRRIAKDEQYF.

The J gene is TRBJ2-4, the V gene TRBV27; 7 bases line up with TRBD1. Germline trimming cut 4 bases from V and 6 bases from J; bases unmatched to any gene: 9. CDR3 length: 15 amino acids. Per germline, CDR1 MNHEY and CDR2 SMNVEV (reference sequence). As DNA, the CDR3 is TGTGCCAGCAGTTCCCGACAGGGATGGACAAACATTCAGTACTTC. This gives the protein CASSSRQGWTNIQYF.

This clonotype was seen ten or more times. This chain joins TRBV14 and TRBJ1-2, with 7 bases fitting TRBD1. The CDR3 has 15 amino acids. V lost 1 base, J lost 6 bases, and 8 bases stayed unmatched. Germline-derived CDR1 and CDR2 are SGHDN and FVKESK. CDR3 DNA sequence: TGTGCCAGCAGCCAAGGGGGTAAGGGGGCGAATGGCTACACCTTC. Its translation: CASSQGGKGANGYTF.

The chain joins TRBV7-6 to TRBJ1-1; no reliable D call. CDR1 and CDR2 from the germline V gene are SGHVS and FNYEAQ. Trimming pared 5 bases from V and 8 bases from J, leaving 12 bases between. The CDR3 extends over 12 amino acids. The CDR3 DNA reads TGTGCCAGCAGCGCCACCGGGAGGGAAGCTTTCTTT. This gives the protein CASSATGREAFF.

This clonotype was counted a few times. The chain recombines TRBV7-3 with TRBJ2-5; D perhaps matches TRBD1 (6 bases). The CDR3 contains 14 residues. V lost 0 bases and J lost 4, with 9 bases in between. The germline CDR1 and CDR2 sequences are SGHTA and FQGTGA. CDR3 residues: CASSLTGARETQYF. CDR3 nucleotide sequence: TGTGCCAGCAGCTTAACGGGGGCCCGAGAGACCCAGTACTTC.